This section outlines one T cell receptor (beta chain) sequence together with its context. The antigen remains undetermined. The sample is drawn from a study of CD8 T cells in ankylosing spondylitis. General observations from the study: Disease-linked clones were reportedly significantly enriched in matched ankylosing spondylitis synovial fluid.

The CDR3 consists of 11 residues. The germline V gene has CDR1 SEHNR and CDR2 FQNEAQ (reference sequence). Trimming left V 7 bases short and J 8 bases short, with 11 bases between. In TCRdb, the 5' RACE reads were re-called with MiXCR into one record per CDR3 protein. The sample has 150,000 or so distinct CDR3 sequences, about 18% seen once. This chain joins TRBV7-9 and TRBJ1-1; D unresolved. The receptor comes from a male donor with ankylosing spondylitis or in good health (not recorded which). The sample taken for sequencing was blood, either unsorted or a sorted T cell fraction (not recorded which). CDR3 in amino acids: CASTIEREAFF. The DNA for the CDR3 is TGTGCCAGCACCATTGAAAGGGAAGCTTTCTTT.